A single sample is the source of the 5 T cell receptor beta chains below, sequenced in a study of blood T cell repertoires in COVID-19. The data were produced by immunoSEQ multiplex PCR, yet TCRdb's version contains in-frame clones alone and is incomplete. The table lists about 150,000 clones, 65% to 90% of them singletons. Sequenced material: peripheral blood. Receptors originate from a man between 65 and 85 years old with acute or convalescent COVID-19.

The V gene is TRBV7-2, the J gene TRBJ2-7; 10 bases fit TRBD2. The CDR3 is 15 residues long. After removal of 5 bases from V and 0 bases from J, the junction contained 4 bases not matched to a gene. Germline-derived CDR1 and CDR2 are SGHTA and FQGNSA. CDR3 nucleotides: TGTGCCAGCAGCCCTACTAGCGGGAACTCCTACGAGCAGTACTTC. This codes for CASSPTSGNSYEQYF.

In its sample, this clone was seen once. The genes are TRBV19 and TRBJ2-7; 13 bases fit TRBD2. Trimming took 5 bases from V and 4 from J; bases not matched to a gene: 5. CDR1 is LNHDA and CDR2 is SQIVND in the germline V gene (reference sequence). This CDR3 has 15 amino acids. The CDR3 sequence: CASSLGLAGEYEQYF. The CDR3 bases are TGTGCCAGTAGTCTAGGACTAGCGGGAGAATACGAGCAGTACTTC.

This chain joins TRBV6-2 or TRBV6-3 and TRBJ2-7, with a weak D call TRBD1 (5 bases). V was cut by 5 bases and J by 2 bases, with 10 bases left in between. Germline CDR1 and CDR2: MNHEY and SVGEGT. This CDR3 region has 13 residues. DNA of the CDR3: TGTGCCAGCAGTAAACAGGTTCCCTACGAGCAGTACTTC. This sequence encodes CASSKQVPYEQYF.

This chain links TRBV19 with TRBJ2-1; 16 nucleotides match TRBD2. Germline V gene sequence: CDR1 LNHDA, CDR2 SQIVND (reference sequence). The CDR3 spans 19 residues. The ends lost 4 bases at V and 5 bases at J; junction bases unmatched: 11. The CDR3 DNA is TGTGCCAGTAGTAACCGCGAACGGGGACTAGCGGGAGGGGACAATGAGCAGTTCTTC. It codes for CASSNRERGLAGGDNEQFF.

The chain couples TRBV11-2 to TRBJ1-2; D is unclear. Looked up from germline, CDR1 is SGHAT and CDR2 is FQNNGV. This CDR3 region has 13 residues. Trimming shortened V by 5 bases and J by 5 bases, and 12 bases separated the two germline ends. CDR3 sequence reads: CASSVDGRYGYTF. For the CDR3, the DNA is TGTGCCAGCAGCGTCGACGGGAGGTATGGCTACACCTTC.